One T cell receptor (beta chain) is described in this entry. This clonotype has a count of ten or more. Its antigen has not been determined. No base quality values were provided; no much bigger clone lies one nucleotide off. TCR beta VDJ combination and CDR3 sequence profiling used genomic DNA as the template. An Illumina HiSeq 2000 was used for TCR repertoire sequencing. As for the original processing: Repertoire assessment relied on Simpson's diversity index, CDR3 size and DJ length profiles, and TRBV/TRBJ rearrangement plots. The most abundant DNA sequence in the deep sequencing data was defined as the immunodominant clone. CDR3 amino acid sequences were screened for sharing across subjects and compared with published repertoires and the VDJdb database. The public reads were reanalyzed by TCRdb: fastp trimming at Q25, MiXCR alignment, in-frame beta chains only. Rows with one shared CDR3 protein collapse into an entry with the most common genes and DNA. These V and J calls derive from TCRdb rather than the authors' analysis. The sample yields some 130,000 distinct CDR3 sequences; 48% were counted once. The ten biggest clones cover roughly 2.6% of the sample.

In the study, sorted CD4+ and CD8+ blood T cells from patients with severe aplastic anemia and from healthy subjects underwent deep sequencing of TCR repertoires. Ficoll-Paque density gradient centrifugation was used to isolate peripheral blood mononuclear cells. CD4+ and CD8+ T cells were sorted by FACS or magnetic beads before DNA extraction. These data belong to a study of CD8+CD57+ T cells in acquired aplastic anemia (dated 2018 in TCRdb). In the study overall: A mean of 3.2 ug of DNA, ranging from roughly 0.18 to 30 ug, was extracted from sorted CD4+ and CD8+ cells. Mean read counts for healthy donor samples were 8.5 million to 10.8 million for CD4+ cells and 11.0 million for CD8+ cells.

Cut back by 0 bases and 4 bases, the V and J ends lie 8 bases apart. The CDR3 covers 14 residues, taking in both the cysteine and the phenylalanine. Of all the DNA, just the CDR3 is kept, 42 bases in frame from base 1. Reading the germline V gene gives CDR1 SGHAT and CDR2 FQNNGV. What the study reported, not specific to this receptor: No significant difference in CD8+ Simpson's diversity was found between patients and healthy controls (P=0.060). Roughly 30 CD8+ CDR3 sequences were found to be shared between patients and controls, but these sequences appeared to be highly expressed in patients and within the immunodominant clones of the patients.

Sequencing was done on a sample of sorted CD4+, CD8+, or CD8+CD57+ T cells (not recorded which) from PBMCs. This clonotype was obtained from a human donor in good health, serving as a control. The V and J segments used are TRBV11-2 and TRBJ2-3, with the identity of the D gene unclear. The CDR3 is CASSLDSLADTQYF. The nucleotides read TGTGCCAGCAGCTTAGACAGTCTTGCAGATACGCAGTATTTT. Reference TRBV11-2 and TRBJ2-3 proteins supply the regions before and after the CDR3; the full variable domain is: EAGVAQSPRYKIIEKRQSVAFWCNPISGHATLYWYQQILGQGPKLLIQFQNNGVVDDSQLPKDRFSAERLKGVDSTLKIQPAKLEDSAVYLCASSLDSLADTQYFGPGTRLTVL.